The present entry profiles one T cell receptor (beta chain) with its context. Antigen unknown. Germline V gene sequence: CDR1 SGHRS, CDR2 YFSETQ. The CDR3 runs to 14 residues. Trimming at V came to 4 bases and at J to 5 bases, leaving 7 bases not matched to a gene. This sample is drawn from a study of shared clonotypes between healthy human individuals. Study as a whole: Donors had three CD4 naive, three CD4 memory, two CD8 naive and one CD8 memory plate apiece.

Broader study findings: Clonotypes shared by all four donors outscored non-shared clonotypes in generation probability.

The test was conducted at deep level. Profiling relied on immunoSEQ multiplex PCR, and the TCRdb table lists in-frame clones only, not all of them. The sample includes more than 2 million clones, about 94% of them seen just once. The receptor comes from a man aged 18-30 years in good health. The sequenced sample was naive CD4+ T cells sorted from blood. Regarding subset: CD45RA+ positively selected. The chain has TRBV5-1 and TRBJ2-7; 9 bases map to TRBD2. CDR3 sequence (DNA): TGCGCCAGCAGCGGCGGGGGGGCGATCCACGAGCAGTACTTC. Protein sequence: CASSGGGAIHEQYF.